Listed here are 27 T cell receptor beta chains from one sample, sequenced in a study of spatial heterogeneity in lung cancer. The study, taken as a whole, reports: Expanded alpha and beta TCR counts within tumors tracked tumor mutation counts.

Indicated time point: sample taken at primary tumor resection. These receptors have no known antigen. Each CDR3 protein is one row after TCRdb ran MiXCR on the 5' RACE reads. The repertoire includes over a thousand distinct CDR3 sequences, about 17% of them detected once, and under 25% sits in the top ten. The sequencing here drew on lung tumor tissue, taken at surgery. These receptors were collected from a male donor with early-stage non-small cell lung cancer.

This clonotype is categorized as large. The chain employs TRBV20-1 and TRBJ2-7; weak D call: TRBD2 (6 bases). CDR3 length: 11 amino acids. V was pared by 6 bases and J by 2 bases, with 8 bases between. Germline V gives CDR1 DFQATT, CDR2 SNEGSKA (reference sequence). The CDR3 protein is CSARTTYEQYF. The CDR3 bases are TGCAGTGCCCGGACTACCTACGAGCAGTACTTC.

This chain connects TRBV30 to TRBJ2-6; 8 bases line up with TRBD2. CDR3 length: 17 amino acids. The V and J ends lost 2 bases and 0 bases, in that order; junction bases with no gene match: 6. Germline CDR1 is GTSNPN and CDR2 is SVGIG (reference sequence). DNA of the CDR3: TGTGCCTGGAGTAGCCTAGCGGGCTCCTCTGGGGCCAACGTCCTGACTTTC. Translation: CAWSSLAGSSGANVLTF.

This clonotype is categorized as medium-sized. The rearrangement joins TRBV24-1 to TRBJ2-5; 9 bases map to TRBD1. Germline trimming cut 4 bases from V and 1 base from J; bases unmatched to any gene: 6. The CDR3 has 16 residues. Germline assignment: CDR1 KGHDR and CDR2 SFDVKD. CDR3 in DNA: TGTGCCACCAGTGACTCACCGGGACAGGGCCAAGAGACCCAGTACTTC. It encodes CATSDSPGQGQETQYF.

This clonotype is labeled as large (0.1 to 1%). This CDR3 reads CASSFRQSPQETQYF. For the CDR3, the DNA is TGTGCCAGCAGTTTTCGACAGAGCCCCCAAGAGACCCAGTACTTC. V is TRBV28 and J is TRBJ2-5; tentative D call: TRBD1 (5 bases). Germline V CDR1 and CDR2: MDHEN, SYDVKM. V was pared by 3 bases and J by 1 base, with 12 bases between. The CDR3 extends over 15 amino acids.

This clonotype is judged medium-sized. This chain links TRBV5-1 with TRBJ1-6, with 8 positions matching TRBD1. Trimming took 2 bases from V and 7 from J; bases not matched to a gene: 5. This CDR3 is 15 amino acids long. Germline V lookup: CDR1 SGHRS, CDR2 YFSETQ. Here the CDR3 DNA reads TGCGCCAGCAGCTTTATGGGACAGGCAAATTCACCCCTCCACTTT. Amino acid sequence: CASSFMGQANSPLHF.

V and J are TRBV27 and TRBJ1-5; a possible D gene is TRBD1 (6 bases). CDR3 length: 15 residues. V was cut by 8 bases and J by 3 bases, with 17 bases left in between. Germline V gives CDR1 MNHEY, CDR2 SMNVEV (reference sequence). The CDR3 region has the DNA TGTGCCAGCGGATTACAGGGTACCGCCAATCAGCCCCAGCATTTT. It translates to CASGLQGTANQPQHF.

In its sample, this clonotype ranks as large. The chain uses TRBV5-1 and TRBJ2-5; 10 nucleotides match TRBD2. The CDR3 runs 16 residues. V was clipped by 3 bases and J by 4 bases; unmatched bases: 9. Germline loops: CDR1 SGHRS, CDR2 YFSETQ. The CDR3 reads CASSSKRAGGSETQYF. DNA for the CDR3: TGCGCCAGCAGCTCCAAACGAGCGGGGGGGTCAGAGACCCAGTACTTC.

This clonotype ranks as large. This rearrangement joins TRBV4-1 to TRBJ1-1, with D possibly TRBD1 on 5 matching bases. This CDR3 has 16 amino acids. Germline assignment: CDR1 MGHRA and CDR2 YSYEKL. V was shortened by 1 base and J by 1 base, with 13 bases between the two germline ends. The CDR3 nucleotides read TGCGCCAGCAGCCAAGGGTCGACAGCCTCGAACACTGAAGCTTTCTTT. Amino acid sequence: CASSQGSTASNTEAFF.

By proportion, this clonotype is medium-sized. J is TRBJ2-7 and V is TRBV27; 8 positions match TRBD1. The CDR3 has 15 amino acids. CDR1 is MNHEY, CDR2 SMNVEV, per germline (reference sequence). With 5 bases clipped from V and 6 bases from J, the junction kept 12 bases outside the gene matches. The CDR3 reads CASSPTWTGSAEQYF. The CDR3 nucleotides read TGTGCCAGCAGTCCGACCTGGACAGGGAGTGCCGAGCAGTACTTC.

This clonotype is classed as medium-sized (0.01 to 0.1%). The chain carries TRBV5-1 and TRBJ2-2, with 7 bases that match TRBD1. The CDR3 is 18 amino acids. The germline gives CDR1 SGHRS, CDR2 YFSETQ. The trim removed 4 bases at V and 0 bases at J, leaving 12 bases unmatched. CDR3 in DNA: TGCGCCAGCAGCACCCCGACAGGGATGAAACCGAACACCGGGGAGCTGTTTTTT. Amino acid sequence: CASSTPTGMKPNTGELFF.

By sample share, this clonotype is medium-sized (0.01 to 0.1%). The V and J genes are TRBV23-1 and TRBJ2-3, with D perhaps being TRBD1 or TRBD2 (6 bases each). TRBV23-1 is an ORF, with its function uncertain. With 4 bases removed from V and 1 base from J, the gap between germline ends came to 9 bases. This CDR3 has 14 amino acids. The CDR3 coding sequence is TGCGCCAGCAGTCCACGGGGGCGCACAGATACGCAGTATTTT. Its translation: CASSPRGRTDTQYF.

Comments on this clonotype: This clone may be a read error of a much larger clone one base away. The CDR3 nucleotides are TGTCCCAGCAGCTTGGGGGTACAACAGGGGGCGCCCTACGAGCAGTACTTC. It translates to CPSSLGVQQGAPYEQYF. The genes are TRBV5-4 and TRBJ2-7, with 9 bases matching TRBD1. Germline V gives CDR1 SGHNT, CDR2 YYREEE (reference sequence). There are 17 residues in the CDR3.

This clonotype is judged medium-sized. The chain links TRBV5-1 to TRBJ2-2; TRBD1 agrees at 10 bases. V gave up 0 bases and J gave up 4 bases; unmatched junction bases: 6. Germline CDR1 is SGHRS and CDR2 is YFSETQ. The CDR3 length is 17 residues. The DNA for the CDR3 is TGCGCCAGCAGCTTGGGACAGGGGGCGAGTGGCACCGGGGAGCTGTTTTTT. Encoded protein: CASSLGQGASGTGELFF.

This clonotype is judged large. V usage is TRBV6-1 and J usage is TRBJ1-6; D is uncertain. Between the trimmed V and J ends, which lost 0 bases and 6 bases, there was a span of 9 bases. This CDR3 comprises 15 residues. CDR1 MNHNS and CDR2 SASEGT come from the germline V gene. CDR3 DNA sequence: TGTGCCAGCAGTGAAGCGATATGGACTAATTCACCCCTCCACTTT. Translation: CASSEAIWTNSPLHF.

Sample share makes this clonotype medium-sized (0.01 to 0.1%). The chain carries TRBV6-5 and TRBJ1-5; D is unresolved. With 4 bases removed from V and 6 bases from J, the gap between germline ends came to 16 bases. CDR1 and CDR2 (germline): MNHEY, SVGAGI. The CDR3 covers 15 residues. DNA of the CDR3: TGTGCCAGCAGTTCGGGCATATTCGGAGGTCAGCCCCAGCATTTT. Translating gives CASSSGIFGGQPQHF.

By sample fraction, this clonotype is large (0.1 to 1%). The J gene is TRBJ2-1, the V gene TRBV20-1; 13 bases are shared with TRBD2. Per the germline V gene, CDR1 is DFQATT and CDR2 is SNEGSKA (reference sequence). V lost 3 bases to trimming and J lost 5 bases; unmatched junction nucleotides: 19. There are 20 residues in the CDR3. CDR3 coding DNA: TGCAGTGCTAGCCCACCGACTAGCGGGGGGAGACATAGAGGGGACAATGAGCAGTTCTTC. Its translation is CSASPPTSGGRHRGDNEQFF.

This clonotype is medium-sized by share. The J gene is TRBJ2-1, the V gene TRBV6-1; D not certain. CDR3 length: 13 amino acids. V lost 7 bases and J lost 2, with 9 bases in between. The germline V gene encodes CDR1 MNHNS and CDR2 SASEGT. The chain's CDR3 is CASKTSAYNEQFF. The CDR3 DNA is TGTGCCAGCAAGACCTCCGCCTACAATGAGCAGTTCTTC.

By proportion, this clonotype is large (0.1 to 1%). The chain couples TRBV11-2 to TRBJ2-3, with 9 bases aligning to TRBD2. The CDR3 extends over 16 amino acids. Germline CDR1 and CDR2: SGHAT and FQNNGV. With 0 bases clipped from V and 6 bases from J, the junction kept 7 bases outside the gene matches. CDR3 sequence reads: CASSLDASGTLDTQYF. The CDR3 DNA sequence: TGTGCCAGCAGCTTAGATGCTAGCGGGACGTTGGATACGCAGTATTTT. Filled out from reference TRBV11-2 and TRBJ2-3, the complete variable domain reads EAGVAQSPRYKIIEKRQSVAFWCNPISGHATLYWYQQILGQGPKLLIQFQNNGVVDDSQLPKDRFSAERLKGVDSTLKIQPAKLEDSAVYLCASSLDASGTLDTQYFGPGTRLTVL.

This clonotype has only a few counts. The chain combines TRBV2 with TRBJ1-1, with TRBD1 as a possible D gene (6 bases). Germline V gives CDR1 SNHLY, CDR2 FYNNEI. V lost 8 bases, J lost 2 bases, and 18 bases lay in between. The CDR3 has 15 amino acids. CDR3 amino acids: CASGGDISKNTEAFF. The CDR3 region has the DNA TGTGCCAGCGGGGGGGACATATCAAAAAACACTGAAGCTTTCTTT. Complete variable domain (other parts from reference TRBV2 and TRBJ1-1): EPEVTQTPSHQVTQMGQEVILRCVPISNHLYFYWYRQILGQKVEFLVSFYNNEISEKSEIFDDQFSVERPDGSNFTLKIRSTKLEDSAMYFCASGGDISKNTEAFFGQGTRLTVV.

By sample fraction, this clonotype is medium-sized. At one of its ends the junction is not consistent with the germline gene, which may arise from a read error. This chain joins TRBV5-1 and TRBJ2-3, with 10 bases lining up with TRBD2. CDR3 size: 18 residues. Germline CDR1 is SGHRS and CDR2 is YFSETQ. The CDR3 here is CASSLGTSGGSSTDTQYF. CDR3 nucleotides: TGCGCCAGCAGCTTGGGGACTAGCGGAGGGTCTAGCACAGATACGCAGTACTTT. The full variable domain, with the rest looked up from reference TRBV5-1 and TRBJ2-3, is KAGVTQTPRYLIKTRGQQVTLSCSPISGHRSVSWYQQTPGQGLQFLFEYFSETQRNKGNFPGRFSGRQFSNSRSEMNVSTLELGDSALYLCASSLGTSGGSSTDTQYFGPGTRLTVL.

This clonotype showed up just a few times. The genes are TRBV5-6 and TRBJ1-5, with a tentative D call TRBD1 (6 bases). V lost 1 base to trimming and J lost 4 bases, with 9 bases between them. The CDR3 totals 14 residues. Germline CDR1 reads SGHDT; CDR2 reads YYEEEE. The CDR3 protein is CASSLTGWNQPQHF. CDR3 nucleotides: TGTGCCAGCAGCTTGACAGGGTGGAATCAGCCCCAGCATTTT.

This clonotype was seen a handful of times. The chain recombines TRBV27 with TRBJ2-1, with D uncertain. V was shortened by 5 bases and J by 1 base, with 12 bases between the two germline ends. Germline V gene data show CDR1 as MNHEY and CDR2 as SMNVEV (reference sequence). The CDR3 spans 15 residues. The CDR3 sequence: CASSPGRASYNEQFF. The CDR3 DNA follows: TGTGCCAGCAGTCCTGGACGGGCTTCCTACAATGAGCAGTTCTTC.

This chain uses TRBV5-6 with TRBJ2-7, with D unclear. The V and J ends lost 5 bases and 0 bases respectively, with 9 bases between them. The germline CDR1 and CDR2 sequences are SGHDT and YYEEEE. This CDR3 contains 13 residues. CDR3 DNA sequence: TGTGCCAGCAGTTTAGGCAGCTCCTACGAGCAGTACTTC. Translated, it gives CASSLGSSYEQYF.

This clonotype was detected only a few times. The chain employs TRBV18 and TRBJ2-5; D remains unclear. The CDR3 is 12 residues long. Trimming stripped 0 bases from V and 5 bases from J, with 4 bases between. Germline CDR1 KGHSH, CDR2 LQKENI. CDR3 loop: CASSPPWETQYF. As DNA, the CDR3 is TGTGCCAGCTCACCACCGTGGGAGACCCAGTACTTC.

The chain recombines TRBV3-1 with TRBJ2-7; tentatively, D is TRBD2 (6 bases). Looked up from germline, CDR1 is LGHDT and CDR2 is YNNKEL (reference sequence). V lost 5 bases, J lost 4 bases, and 9 bases lay in between. The CDR3 runs to 12 residues. The CDR3 nucleotides read TGTGCCAGCAGCTTAAGCGGGTACGAGCAGTACTTC. It is translated as CASSLSGYEQYF.

This clonotype is judged large. This chain uses TRBV6-5 with TRBJ2-5, with TRBD2 as a possible D gene (5 bases). The V end was cut by 6 bases, the J end by 4 bases, with 15 bases between. CDR1 and CDR2 from the germline V gene are MNHEY and SVGAGI. The length of the CDR3 is 14 residues. In DNA form, the CDR3 reads TGTGCCAGCAGGACAATAGGAGAGGGAGAGACCCAGTACTTC. Its protein is CASRTIGEGETQYF.

The V call is TRBV19, the J call TRBJ2-5; D remains ambiguous. Germline-derived CDR1 and CDR2 are LNHDA and SQIVND (reference sequence). With 3 bases removed from V and 2 bases from J, the gap between germline ends came to 7 bases. The CDR3 is 13 amino acids. The CDR3: CASSMRQQETQYF. The CDR3, as DNA: TGTGCCAGTAGTATGCGTCAGCAAGAGACCCAGTACTTC.